This T cell receptor (beta chain) was observed in a study of shared T cell receptors in the human thymus. Only in-frame clones appear in the TCRdb table, and some are missing; sequencing was by immunoSEQ multiplex PCR. This table holds about 660,000 clones, about 87% found once. The germline CDR1 and CDR2 sequences are MNHNS and SASEGT. Trimming took off 1 base at V and 5 bases at J, with 6 bases between the two ends. The CDR3 loop spans 13 amino acids. This sample was also put to use in a study of human thymus T cells. That paper states: Those donating were healthy Finnish infants in corrective surgery for congenital heart defects. Corrective heart surgery yielded resections, and these provided the thymus tissue. Highly overlapping thymic repertoires in unrelated individuals were reported by related research.

The specimen sequenced was thymocytes. The J gene is TRBJ1-5, the V gene TRBV6-1, with D unclear. This TCR came from a boy under two years old with a congenital heart defect. CDR3 DNA sequence: TGTGCCAGCAGTGAAGGTAGTGATCAGCCCCAGCATTTT. Amino acid sequence: CASSEGSDQPQHF.